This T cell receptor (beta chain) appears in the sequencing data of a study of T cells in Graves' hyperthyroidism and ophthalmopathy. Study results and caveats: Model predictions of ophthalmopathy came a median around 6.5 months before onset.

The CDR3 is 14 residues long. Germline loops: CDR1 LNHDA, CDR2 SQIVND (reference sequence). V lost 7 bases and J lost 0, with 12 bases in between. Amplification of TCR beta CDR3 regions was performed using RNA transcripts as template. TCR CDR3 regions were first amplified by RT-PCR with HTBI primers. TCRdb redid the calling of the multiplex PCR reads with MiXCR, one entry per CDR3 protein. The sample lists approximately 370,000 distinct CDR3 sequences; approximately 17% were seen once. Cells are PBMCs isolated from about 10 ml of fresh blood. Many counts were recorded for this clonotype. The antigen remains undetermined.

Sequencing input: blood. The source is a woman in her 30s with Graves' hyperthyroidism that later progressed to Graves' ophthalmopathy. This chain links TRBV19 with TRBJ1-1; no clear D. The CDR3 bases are TGTGCCAGTAAAGACGAGCGGCTGAACACTGAAGCTTTCTTT. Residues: CASKDERLNTEAFF.